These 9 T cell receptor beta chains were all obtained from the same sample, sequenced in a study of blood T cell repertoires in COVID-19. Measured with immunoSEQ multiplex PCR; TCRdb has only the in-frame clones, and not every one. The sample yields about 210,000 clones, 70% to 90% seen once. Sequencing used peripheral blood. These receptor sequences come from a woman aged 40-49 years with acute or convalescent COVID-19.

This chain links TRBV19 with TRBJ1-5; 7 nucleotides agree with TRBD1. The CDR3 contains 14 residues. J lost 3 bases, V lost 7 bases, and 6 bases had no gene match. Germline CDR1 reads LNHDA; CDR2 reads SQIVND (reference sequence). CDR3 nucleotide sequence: TGTGCCAGTACCACGCAGGGGGTCAATCAGCCCCAGCATTTT. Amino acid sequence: CASTTQGVNQPQHF.

As DNA, the CDR3 is TGCGCCAGCAGCTTCGGGGGAACGAAAGGCTACACCTTC. Translation: CASSFGGTKGYTF. The genes are TRBV5-1 and TRBJ1-2, with D possibly matching TRBD1 (5 bases). From germline, CDR1 is SGHRS and CDR2 YFSETQ. Trimming took 2 bases from V and 8 from J, leaving 13 bases between them. The CDR3 has 13 residues.

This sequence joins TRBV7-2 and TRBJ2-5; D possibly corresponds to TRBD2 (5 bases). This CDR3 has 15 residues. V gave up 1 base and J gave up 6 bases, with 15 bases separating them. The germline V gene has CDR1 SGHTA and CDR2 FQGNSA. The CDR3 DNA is TGTGCCAGCAGCTTAGGGCCAGGACTCCCCAAGACCCAGTACTTC. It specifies CASSLGPGLPKTQYF. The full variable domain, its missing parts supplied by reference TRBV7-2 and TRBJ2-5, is GAGVSQSPSNKVTEKGKDVELRCDPISGHTALYWYRQSLGQGLEFLIYFQGNSAPDKSGLPSDRFSAERTGGSVSTLTIQRTQQEDSAVYLCASSLGPGLPKTQYFGPGTRLLVL.

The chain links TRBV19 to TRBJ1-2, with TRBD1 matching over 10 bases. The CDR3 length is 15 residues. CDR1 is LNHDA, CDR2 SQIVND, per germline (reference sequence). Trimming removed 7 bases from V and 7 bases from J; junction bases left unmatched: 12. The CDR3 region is CASTRSGTGASGYTF. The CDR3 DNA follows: TGTGCCAGTACCAGATCTGGGACAGGGGCGAGTGGCTACACCTTC.

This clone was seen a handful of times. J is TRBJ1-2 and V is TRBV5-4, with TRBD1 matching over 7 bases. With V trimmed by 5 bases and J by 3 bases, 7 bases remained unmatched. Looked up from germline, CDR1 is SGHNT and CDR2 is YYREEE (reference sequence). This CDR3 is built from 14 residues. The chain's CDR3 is CASSLQGLDYGYTF. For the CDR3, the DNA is TGTGCCAGCAGTTTACAGGGGTTAGACTATGGCTACACCTTC.

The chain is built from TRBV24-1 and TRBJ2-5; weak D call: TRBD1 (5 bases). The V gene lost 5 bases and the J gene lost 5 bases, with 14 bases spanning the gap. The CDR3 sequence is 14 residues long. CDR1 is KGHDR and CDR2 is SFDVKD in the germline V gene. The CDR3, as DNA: TGTGCCACCAGTGTTCCGGACATGGGTGAGACCCAGTACTTC. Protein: CATSVPDMGETQYF.

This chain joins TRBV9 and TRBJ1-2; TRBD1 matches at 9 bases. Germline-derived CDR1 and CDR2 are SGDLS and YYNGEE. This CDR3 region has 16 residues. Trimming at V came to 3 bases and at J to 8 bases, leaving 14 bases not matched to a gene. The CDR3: CASSAEDRDRAGGYTF. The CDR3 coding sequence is TGTGCCAGCAGCGCGGAAGACCGGGACAGGGCCGGCGGCTACACCTTC.

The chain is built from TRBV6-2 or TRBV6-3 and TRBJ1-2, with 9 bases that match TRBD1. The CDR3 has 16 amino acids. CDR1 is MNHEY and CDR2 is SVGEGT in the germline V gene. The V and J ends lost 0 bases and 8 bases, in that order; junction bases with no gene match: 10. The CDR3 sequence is CASSYSLGQGRRGYTF. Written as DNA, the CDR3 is TGTGCCAGCAGTTACTCCCTTGGACAGGGGCGTCGCGGCTACACCTTC.

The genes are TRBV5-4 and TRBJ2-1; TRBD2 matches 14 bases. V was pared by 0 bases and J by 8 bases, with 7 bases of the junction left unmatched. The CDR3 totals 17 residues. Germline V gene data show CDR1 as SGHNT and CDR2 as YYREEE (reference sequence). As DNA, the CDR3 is TGTGCCAGCAGCTTGGAGGAAGGACTAGCGGGGGGCGATGAGCAGTTCTTC. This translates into CASSLEEGLAGGDEQFF.